This TCR beta chain was documented in a study of beta chain features in type 1 diabetes. The wider study: When patients were set against healthy donors, age, gender and cell yields were similar. Study results and caveats: Researchers could not determine here whether HLA type influences TCRB rearrangement. Naive, central memory and regulatory TCRB repertoires appeared more similar among patients than healthy donors. There were fewer insertions and more deletions at the VDJ junctions of type 1 diabetes patients.

After removal of 3 bases from V and 8 bases from J, the junction contained 9 bases not matched to a gene. The CDR3 loop spans 15 amino acids. The germline CDR1 and CDR2 sequences are LNHDA and SQIVND (reference sequence). Every bit of the isolated RNA underwent reverse transcription, so sequencing read expressed TCRB transcripts. Some clones are missing from TCRdb's copy, which holds only in-frame ones; the method was immunoSEQ multiplex PCR. The sample consists of roughly 610,000 clones, 15% to 18% of them appearing once. This clone was counted between two and nine times. The antigen is not known. The chain carries TRBV19 and TRBJ2-1, with 8 bases aligning to TRBD2. Sequencing was carried out using naive CD4+ T cells from blood. This clonotype was obtained from a young man in good health. CDR3 sequence (DNA): TGTGCCAGTAGTATCATACAAGCCGGGAGGGATGAGCAGTTCTTC. The encoded protein is CASSIIQAGRDEQFF.